A single sample gave rise to the 17 T cell receptor beta chains below, sequenced in a study of regulatory T cells in long-lasting Graves disease. Stated time point: persistent/refractory GD, antithyroid drugs over 5 years with positive TRAb. Following extraction of RNA from PBMCs, that RNA was used to make the TCR library. Construction of the TCR beta libraries employed iRepertoire HTBI primers in conjunction with Arm-PCR of CDR3 regions. TCRdb passed the multiplex PCR reads through MiXCR, listing each CDR3 protein once. The repertoire includes hundreds of thousands of distinct CDR3 sequences, roughly a fifth of them detected once, and roughly 7% sits in the top ten. Sequenced material: peripheral blood mononuclear cells (PBMCs), taken when the disease was refractory, from a patient treated with antithyroid drugs. Source of these receptors: a female donor with Graves disease.

This clonotype was observed at least ten times. V is TRBV2 and J is TRBJ1-2; D gene unclear. V was pared by 8 bases and J by 6 bases, with 13 bases between. This CDR3 is 12 amino acids long. Germline CDR1 and CDR2: SNHLY and FYNNEI. CDR3 nucleotides: TGTGCCAGCCTGTCTGAGGGTGATGGCTACACCTTC. Translated, it gives CASLSEGDGYTF.

With regard to this clonotype: One junction end disagrees with the germline gene, perhaps due to a read error. The chain combines TRBV7-9 with TRBJ1-5; D remains unclear. Germline CDR1 is SEHNR and CDR2 is FQNEAQ (reference sequence). The CDR3 extends over 12 amino acids. CDR3 nucleotide sequence: TGTGCCAGCAGCCCGTCGGATCAGCCCCAGCGTTTT. Its protein product is CASSPSDQPQRF.

This clonotype has at least ten counts. This chain joins TRBV28 and TRBJ1-1; 7 bases line up with TRBD1. The V and J ends lost 1 base and 2 bases, in that order; junction bases with no gene match: 7. Germline assignment: CDR1 MDHEN and CDR2 SYDVKM. This CDR3 has 16 amino acids. CDR3 bases: TGTGCCAGCAGTTTATATGGGACAGCAATCAACACTGAAGCTTTCTTT. Translated, it gives CASSLYGTAINTEAFF.

This clonotype was detected only a few times. The J gene is TRBJ2-7, the V gene TRBV2; D might be TRBD1 or TRBD2, each matching 7 bases. Germline loops: CDR1 SNHLY, CDR2 FYNNEI. Trimming cost V 5 bases and J 5 bases, with 19 bases left between them. The CDR3 is made up of 15 amino acids. This CDR3 is CASSTPGGGKDEQYF. The CDR3 nucleotides read TGTGCCAGCAGTACACCAGGGGGGGGGAAAGACGAGCAGTACTTC. Full variable domain (rest looked up from reference TRBV2 and TRBJ2-7): EPEVTQTPSHQVTQMGQEVILRCVPISNHLYFYWYRQILGQKVEFLVSFYNNEISEKSEIFDDQFSVERPDGSNFTLKIRSTKLEDSAMYFCASSTPGGGKDEQYFGPGTRLTVT.

This clonotype was found many times. This rearrangement joins TRBV27 to TRBJ1-4; D is undetermined. V lost 5 bases and J 5 bases, leaving 15 bases between the germline ends. The CDR3 is 15 residues long. Germline values: CDR1 MNHEY, CDR2 SMNVEV (reference sequence). CDR3 bases: TGTGCCAGCAGTCCAAGACCGACCGCGAATGAAAAACTGTTTTTT. Translation gives CASSPRPTANEKLFF.

A few counts support this clonotype. The chain carries TRBV19 and TRBJ2-5; D possibly corresponds to TRBD2 (5 bases). In germline, CDR1 is LNHDA, CDR2 SQIVND (reference sequence). The CDR3 is 13 residues long. The V end lost 3 bases, the J end lost 2 bases, and 7 bases lay between the germline ends. DNA of the CDR3: TGTGCCAGTAGTATGACTATGCAAGAGACCCAGTACTTC. It codes for CASSMTMQETQYF.

This clonotype was found a few times. The CDR3 is CSAGQSTDTQYF. In nucleotides, the CDR3 is TGCAGCGCCGGGCAGAGCACAGATACGCAGTATTTT. This sequence joins TRBV29-1 and TRBJ2-3; D unresolved. Trimming removed 7 bases from V and 0 bases from J, with 8 bases in between. Germline CDR1 and CDR2: SQVTM and ANQGSEA. This CDR3 has 12 residues.

As regards this clonotype: A much larger clone lies a single base off, so this may be a read error. The rearrangement uses TRBV6-4 and TRBJ2-5, with D possibly TRBD1 on 5 matching bases. CDR1 is MRHNA and CDR2 is SNTAGT in the germline V gene. Trimming took off 11 bases at V and 7 bases at J, with 20 bases between the two ends. This CDR3 has 13 residues. CDR3 amino acids: CAGIGHPGGTQYF. In nucleotides, the CDR3 is TGTGCCGGCATCGGACACCCTGGTGGGACCCAGTACTTC.

This clonotype was observed a handful of times. The chain employs TRBV6-1 and TRBJ2-5; TRBD1 might be the D (6 bases). CDR1 and CDR2 from the germline V gene are MNHNS and SASEGT. V shed 6 bases and J shed 3 bases, with 14 bases lying between them. This CDR3 has 14 residues. CDR3 loop: CASSGTGTKETQYF. The CDR3 bases are TGTGCCAGCAGCGGAACCGGGACAAAAGAGACCCAGTACTTC.

This sequence joins TRBV19 and TRBJ1-1; D is possibly TRBD1 (5 bases). V was trimmed by 3 bases and J by 5 bases, leaving 13 bases between them. The CDR3 runs 14 residues. Germline CDR1 and CDR2: LNHDA and SQIVND (reference sequence). CDR3 amino acids: CASSIGATGTEAFF. CDR3 nucleotide sequence: TGTGCCAGTAGTATTGGGGCGACGGGGACTGAAGCTTTCTTT. Combining the CDR3 with reference TRBV19 and TRBJ1-1 gives the whole variable domain DGGITQSPKYLFRKEGQNVTLSCEQNLNHDAMYWYRQDPGQGLRLIYYSQIVNDFQKGDIAEGYSVSREKKESFPLTVTSAQKNPTAFYLCASSIGATGTEAFFGQGTRLTVV.

As for this clonotype: This may arise from a read error, as a much more abundant clone is one base away. The rearrangement joins TRBV11-2 to TRBJ2-4; D remains ambiguous. The CDR3 is 12 amino acids. The germline V and J ends were trimmed by 4 bases and 8 bases, with 9 bases remaining between them. CDR1 is SGHAT and CDR2 is FQNNGV in the germline V gene. The CDR3 nucleotides read TGTGCCAGCAGCTACACATCCGACATTCAGTACTTC. Its protein is CASSYTSDIQYF.

The chain is built from TRBV9 and TRBJ2-5; possibly TRBD1 or TRBD2 for D (6 bases each). The CDR3 contains 17 residues. Trimming stripped 0 bases from V and 0 bases from J, with 15 bases between. Germline-derived CDR1 and CDR2 are SGDLS and YYNGEE. This CDR3 is CASSVEGGQMYQETQYF. The CDR3, as DNA: TGTGCCAGCAGCGTAGAAGGGGGGCAGATGTACCAAGAGACCCAGTACTTC.

The sample holds a few counts of this clonotype. The rearrangement joins TRBV5-1 to TRBJ2-7, with 8 bases aligning to TRBD2. The V segment lost 8 bases and the J segment 0 bases; nucleotides outside the gene matches: 7. The germline V gene encodes CDR1 SGHRS and CDR2 YFSETQ. The CDR3 extends over 14 amino acids. CDR3 coding DNA: TGCGCCAGTAGCCCCGGGGGGGTCTCCTACGAGCAGTACTTC. It is translated as CASSPGGVSYEQYF.

This clonotype was picked up many times. This chain connects TRBV24-1 to TRBJ2-5; 8 bases fit TRBD2. CDR1 and CDR2 from the germline V gene are KGHDR and SFDVKD. There are 15 residues in the CDR3. The V and J ends lost 1 base and 5 bases, in that order; junction bases with no gene match: 5. CDR3: CATSDFTGGGETQYF. For the CDR3, the DNA is TGTGCCACCAGTGATTTTACGGGGGGGGGGGAGACCCAGTACTTC.

This clonotype was seen only a few times. This chain joins TRBV27 and TRBJ2-7, with 8 bases matching TRBD1. J lost 3 bases, V lost 0 bases, and 4 bases had no gene match. Germline V gene sequence: CDR1 MNHEY, CDR2 SMNVEV (reference sequence). The CDR3 extends over 15 amino acids. The DNA for the CDR3 is TGTGCCAGCAGTTTATCGGGGACAGGCCTCTACGAGCAGTACTTC. This codes for CASSLSGTGLYEQYF.

This clonotype was observed at least ten times. The J gene is TRBJ2-4, the V gene TRBV28, with D perhaps given as TRBD1 or TRBD2 (5 bases each). This CDR3 comprises 15 residues. The germline V gene encodes CDR1 MDHEN and CDR2 SYDVKM. The V end was cut by 5 bases, the J end by 2 bases, with 13 bases between. CDR3 sequence: CASSPPGATKNIQYF. The DNA for the CDR3 is TGTGCCAGCAGTCCCCCCGGGGCTACCAAAAACATTCAGTACTTC.

The rearrangement joins TRBV19 to TRBJ1-5; the D is unclear. The CDR3 runs to 14 residues. V dropped 3 bases and J dropped 4 bases, with 10 bases sitting between them. Germline CDR1 LNHDA, CDR2 SQIVND (reference sequence). CDR3: CASSMARRNQPQHF. The CDR3 DNA sequence: TGTGCCAGTAGTATGGCCCGGCGGAATCAGCCCCAGCATTTT.